This is a list of T cell receptor beta chains from one sample in a study of T-cell reconstitution after alpha-beta-depleted transplantation in children. TCRdb analysed the PCR reads with MiXCR anew, one entry per CDR3 protein. The top ten hold approximately 15% of the sample, which has roughly 490,000 distinct CDR3 sequences, over 9.5% seen once. The sequenced sample was PBMCs, mostly from graft donor cells, obtained 180 days after TCRalphabeta/CD19-depleted stem cell transplant. These receptors all come from a female patient aged 2-15 years who had a stem cell transplant for aplastic anemia, so the T cells may come from the graft donor. CDR3s include the opening cysteine and the closing phenylalanine or tryptophan. Each record gives: J gene, V gene, clone size, D gene, CDR3 protein, CDR3 DNA. A D gene is named only where the DNA matches it firmly. Clone sizes are given selectively: once, few, many, or a class where the clone is expanded.

j_call: TRBJ2-5
v_call: TRBV7-2
clone_size: few
d_call: NA
cdr3_aa: CASSPYGTTQETQYF
cdr3_nt: TGTGCCAGCAGCCCATATGGGACCACCCAAGAGACCCAGTACTTC

j_call: TRBJ2-5
v_call: TRBV20-1
clone_size: many
d_call: NA
cdr3_aa: CSARASTSQETQYF
cdr3_nt: TGCAGTGCTAGAGCATCGACTAGCCAAGAGACCCAGTACTTC

j_call: TRBJ1-6
v_call: TRBV11-2
clone_size: many
d_call: NA
cdr3_aa: CASGRQRPNSPLHF
cdr3_nt: TGTGCCAGCGGCCGACAGCGCCCTAATTCACCCCTCCACTTT

j_call: TRBJ2-6
v_call: TRBV7-2
clone_size: NA
d_call: TRBD1
cdr3_aa: CASSLVYLDRLFSGANVLTF
cdr3_nt: TGTGCCAGCAGCTTAGTTTACTTGGACAGGCTATTCTCTGGGGCCAACGTCCTGACTTTC

j_call: TRBJ1-4
v_call: TRBV18
clone_size: few
d_call: NA
cdr3_aa: CASSPSQGNEKLFF
cdr3_nt: TGTGCCAGCTCACCATCCCAGGGTAACGAAAAACTGTTTTTT

j_call: TRBJ2-3
v_call: TRBV7-2
clone_size: once
d_call: NA
cdr3_aa: CASGSRLDTQYF
cdr3_nt: TGTGCCAGCGGGTCAAGGTTAGATACGCAGTATTTT

j_call: TRBJ1-5
v_call: TRBV7-9
clone_size: many
d_call: NA
cdr3_aa: CASSLTGINQPQHF
cdr3_nt: TGTGCCAGCAGTCTTACAGGGATCAACCAGCCCCAGCATTTT

j_call: TRBJ2-2
v_call: TRBV10-3
clone_size: NA
d_call: NA
cdr3_aa: CAIGFTSPGELFF
cdr3_nt: TGTGCCATCGGTTTTACCAGCCCCGGGGAGCTGTTTTTT

j_call: TRBJ2-1
v_call: TRBV3-1
clone_size: once
d_call: TRBD1
cdr3_aa: CACSQGVRDRVSNEQFF
cdr3_nt: TGTGCCTGCAGCCAAGGGGTTAGGGACAGGGTAAGCAATGAGCAGTTCTTC

j_call: TRBJ1-5
v_call: TRBV7-2
clone_size: many
d_call: NA
cdr3_aa: CASSVRGNGNQPQHF
cdr3_nt: TGTGCCAGCAGCGTCCGGGGAAACGGCAATCAGCCCCAGCATTTT

j_call: TRBJ1-5
v_call: TRBV6-5
clone_size: few
d_call: TRBD1
cdr3_aa: CASNFQGVPNQPQHF
cdr3_nt: TGTGCCAGCAATTTTCAGGGGGTCCCAAATCAGCCCCAGCATTTT

j_call: TRBJ1-1
v_call: TRBV20-1
clone_size: NA
d_call: TRBD1
cdr3_aa: CSAPGQTNTEAFF
cdr3_nt: TGCAGTGCTCCGGGACAGACGAACACTGAAGCTTTCTTT

j_call: TRBJ2-5
v_call: TRBV4-1
clone_size: few
d_call: TRBD1
cdr3_aa: CASSQDDNVGQEETQYF
cdr3_nt: TGCGCCAGCAGCCAAGATGATAATGTGGGACAGGAAGAGACCCAGTACTTC

j_call: TRBJ2-1
v_call: TRBV12-3/TRBV12-4
clone_size: few
d_call: NA
cdr3_aa: CASSLEVGSFPYNEQFF
cdr3_nt: TGTGCCAGCAGTTTAGAAGTGGGGTCTTTCCCCTACAATGAGCAGTTCTTC

j_call: TRBJ2-2
v_call: TRBV19
clone_size: few
d_call: NA
cdr3_aa: CASSIVNAGELFF
cdr3_nt: TGTGCCAGTAGTATAGTAAACGCCGGGGAGCTGTTTTTT

j_call: TRBJ2-1
v_call: TRBV3-1
clone_size: few
d_call: TRBD2
cdr3_aa: CASSQDPAGGYNEQFF
cdr3_nt: TGTGCCAGCAGCCAAGACCCAGCGGGAGGTTACAATGAGCAGTTCTTC

j_call: TRBJ2-3
v_call: TRBV20-1
clone_size: few
d_call: TRBD2
cdr3_aa: CSARDTAGARADTQYF
cdr3_nt: TGCAGTGCTAGAGATACCGCGGGAGCAAGGGCAGATACGCAGTATTTT

j_call: TRBJ2-7
v_call: TRBV7-6
clone_size: few
d_call: TRBD1
cdr3_aa: CASSLGGTGGRPYF
cdr3_nt: TGTGCCAGCAGCTTAGGGGGGACAGGGGGAAGGCCCTACTTC

j_call: TRBJ2-3
v_call: TRBV11-2
clone_size: NA
d_call: NA
cdr3_aa: CASSRQTTDTQYF
cdr3_nt: TGTGCCAGCAGCCGACAGACCACAGATACGCAGTATTTT

j_call: TRBJ2-1
v_call: TRBV5-1
clone_size: few
d_call: TRBD1
cdr3_aa: CASSWPGQGTPGAYNEQFF
cdr3_nt: TGCGCCAGCAGCTGGCCGGGACAGGGGACCCCTGGAGCCTACAATGAGCAGTTCTTC

j_call: TRBJ2-5
v_call: TRBV5-5
clone_size: NA
d_call: TRBD1
cdr3_aa: CASSPLRDREETQYF
cdr3_nt: TGTGCCAGCAGCCCCCTCCGGGACAGGGAGGAGACCCAGTACTTC

j_call: TRBJ2-7
v_call: TRBV24-1
clone_size: NA
d_call: TRBD1
cdr3_aa: CATSRTGDSGEQYF
cdr3_nt: TGTGCCACCTCTCGGACAGGGGATTCCGGCGAGCAGTACTTC

j_call: TRBJ2-5
v_call: TRBV6-1
clone_size: NA
d_call: NA
cdr3_aa: CASSEEPPVVETQYF
cdr3_nt: TGTGCCAGCAGTGAAGAGCCTCCGGTAGTGGAGACCCAGTACTTC

j_call: TRBJ2-7
v_call: TRBV12-3/TRBV12-4
clone_size: few
d_call: NA
cdr3_aa: CASSPGFAYEQYF
cdr3_nt: TGTGCCAGCAGTCCAGGATTCGCCTACGAGCAGTACTTC

j_call: TRBJ1-2
v_call: TRBV20-1
clone_size: NA
d_call: NA
cdr3_aa: CSAQRGVKDGYTF
cdr3_nt: TGCAGTGCTCAGAGGGGGGTTAAGGATGGCTACACCTTC

j_call: TRBJ2-1
v_call: TRBV28
clone_size: many
d_call: NA
cdr3_aa: CASSLGGSTGSYNEQFF
cdr3_nt: TGTGCCAGCAGTTTGGGGGGATCGACAGGGTCCTACAATGAGCAGTTCTTC

j_call: TRBJ2-2
v_call: TRBV28
clone_size: few
d_call: NA
cdr3_aa: CASSVSPGELFF
cdr3_nt: TGTGCCAGCAGTGTAAGCCCCGGGGAGCTGTTTTTT

j_call: TRBJ2-3
v_call: TRBV6-9
clone_size: NA
d_call: NA
cdr3_aa: CASSYNLDLAQYF
cdr3_nt: TGTGCCAGCAGTTATAATCTGGATCTAGCGCAGTATTTT